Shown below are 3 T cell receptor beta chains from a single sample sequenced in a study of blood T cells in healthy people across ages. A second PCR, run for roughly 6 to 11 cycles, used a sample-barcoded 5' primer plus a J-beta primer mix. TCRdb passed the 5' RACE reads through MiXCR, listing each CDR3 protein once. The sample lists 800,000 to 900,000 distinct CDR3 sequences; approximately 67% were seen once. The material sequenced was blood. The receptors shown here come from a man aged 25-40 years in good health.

This CDR3 is CASNPQPFYNEQFF. CDR3 in DNA: TGTGCCAGCAACCCACAGCCATTCTACAATGAGCAGTTCTTC. The chain is built from TRBV5-6 and TRBJ2-1; D not resolved. CDR1 and CDR2 from the germline V gene are SGHDT and YYEEEE. The CDR3 runs to 14 residues. Trimming stripped 6 bases from V and 3 bases from J, with 13 bases between.

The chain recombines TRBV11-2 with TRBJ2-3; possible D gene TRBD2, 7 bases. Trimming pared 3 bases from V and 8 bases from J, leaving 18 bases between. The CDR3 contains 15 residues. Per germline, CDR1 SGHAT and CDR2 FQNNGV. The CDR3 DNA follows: TGTGCCAGCAGCTTTGCTGGGGGGGGCGTTGGTACGCAGTATTTT. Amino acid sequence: CASSFAGGGVGTQYF. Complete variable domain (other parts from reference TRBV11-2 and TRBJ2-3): EAGVAQSPRYKIIEKRQSVAFWCNPISGHATLYWYQQILGQGPKLLIQFQNNGVVDDSQLPKDRFSAERLKGVDSTLKIQPAKLEDSAVYLCASSFAGGGVGTQYFGPGTRLTVL.

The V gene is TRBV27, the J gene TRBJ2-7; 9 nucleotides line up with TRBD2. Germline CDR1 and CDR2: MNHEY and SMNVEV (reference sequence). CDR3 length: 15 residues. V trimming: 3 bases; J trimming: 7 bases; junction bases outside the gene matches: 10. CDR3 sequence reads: CASSFIAGGRGEQYF. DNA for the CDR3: TGTGCCAGCAGTTTTATTGCGGGGGGGCGAGGAGAGCAGTACTTC.